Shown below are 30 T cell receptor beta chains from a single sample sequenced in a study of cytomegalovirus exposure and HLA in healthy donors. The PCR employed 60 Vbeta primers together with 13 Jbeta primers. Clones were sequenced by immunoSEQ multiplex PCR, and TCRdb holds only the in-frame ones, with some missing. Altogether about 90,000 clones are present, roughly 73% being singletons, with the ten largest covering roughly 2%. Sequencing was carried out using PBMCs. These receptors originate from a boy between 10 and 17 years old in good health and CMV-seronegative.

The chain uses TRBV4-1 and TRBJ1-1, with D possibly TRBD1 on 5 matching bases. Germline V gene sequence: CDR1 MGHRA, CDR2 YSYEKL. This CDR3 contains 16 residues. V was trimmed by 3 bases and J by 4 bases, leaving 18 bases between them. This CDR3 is CASSQPGEGRGTEAFF. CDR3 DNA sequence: TGCGCCAGCAGCCAGCCCGGGGAGGGGCGCGGCACTGAAGCTTTCTTT.

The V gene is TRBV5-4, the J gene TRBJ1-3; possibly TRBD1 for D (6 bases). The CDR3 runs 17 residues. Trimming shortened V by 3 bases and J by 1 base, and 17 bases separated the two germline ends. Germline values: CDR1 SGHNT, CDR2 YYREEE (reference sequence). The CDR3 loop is CASSSRRGGASGNTIYF. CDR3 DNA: TGTGCCAGCAGCTCACGGAGGGGGGGCGCTTCTGGAAACACCATATATTTT.

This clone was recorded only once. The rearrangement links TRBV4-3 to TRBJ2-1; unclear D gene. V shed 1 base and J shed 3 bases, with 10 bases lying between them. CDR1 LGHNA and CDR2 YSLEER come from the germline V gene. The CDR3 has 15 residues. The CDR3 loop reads CASSQGLDLYNEQFF. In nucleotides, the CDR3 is TGCGCCAGCAGCCAAGGGCTAGATCTCTACAATGAGCAGTTCTTC.

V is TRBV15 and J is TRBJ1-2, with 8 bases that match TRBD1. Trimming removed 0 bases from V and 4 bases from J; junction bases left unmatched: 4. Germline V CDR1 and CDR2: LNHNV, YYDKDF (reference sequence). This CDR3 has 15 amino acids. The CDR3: CATSREDRAGYGYTF. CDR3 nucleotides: TGTGCCACCAGCAGAGAGGACAGGGCCGGCTATGGCTACACCTTC.

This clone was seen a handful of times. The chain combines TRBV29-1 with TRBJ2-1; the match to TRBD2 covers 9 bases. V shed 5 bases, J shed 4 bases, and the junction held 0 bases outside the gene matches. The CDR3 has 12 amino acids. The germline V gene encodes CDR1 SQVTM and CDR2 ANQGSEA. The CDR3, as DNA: TGCAGCGTTCTAGCGGGATACAATGAGCAGTTCTTC. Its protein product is CSVLAGYNEQFF.

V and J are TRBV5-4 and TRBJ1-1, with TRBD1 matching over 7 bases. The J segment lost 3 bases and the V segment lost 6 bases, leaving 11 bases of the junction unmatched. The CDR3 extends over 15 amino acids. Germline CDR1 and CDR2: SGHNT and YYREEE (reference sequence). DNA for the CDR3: TGTGCCAGCACCCCACTCGCAGGGGGAGACACTGAAGCTTTCTTT. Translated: CASTPLAGGDTEAFF.

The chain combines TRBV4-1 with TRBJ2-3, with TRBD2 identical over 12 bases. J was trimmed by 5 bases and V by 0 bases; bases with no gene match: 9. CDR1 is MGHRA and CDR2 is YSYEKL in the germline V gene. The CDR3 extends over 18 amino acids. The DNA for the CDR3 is TGCGCCAGCAGCCAAGATCCTAGCGGGAGGGCCTACATAGATACGCAGTATTTT. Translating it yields CASSQDPSGRAYIDTQYF.

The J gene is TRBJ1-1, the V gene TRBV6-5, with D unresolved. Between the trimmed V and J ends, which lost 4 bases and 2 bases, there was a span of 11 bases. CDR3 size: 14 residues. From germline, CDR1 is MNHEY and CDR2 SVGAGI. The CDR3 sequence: CASSFIQLNTEAFF. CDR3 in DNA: TGTGCCAGCAGTTTCATTCAGTTAAACACTGAAGCTTTCTTT.

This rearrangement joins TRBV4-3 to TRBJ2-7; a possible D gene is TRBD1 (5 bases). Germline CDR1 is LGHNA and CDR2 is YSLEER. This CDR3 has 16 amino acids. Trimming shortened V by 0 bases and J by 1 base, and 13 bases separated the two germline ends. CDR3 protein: CASSQETLRGSYEQYF. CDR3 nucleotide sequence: TGCGCCAGCAGCCAAGAGACCCTTAGGGGTTCCTACGAGCAGTACTTC.

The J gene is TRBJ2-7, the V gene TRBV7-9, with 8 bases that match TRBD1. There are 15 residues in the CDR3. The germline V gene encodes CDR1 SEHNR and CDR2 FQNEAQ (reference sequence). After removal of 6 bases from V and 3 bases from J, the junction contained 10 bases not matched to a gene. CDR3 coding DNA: TGTGCCAGCAGGGGACAGGCCCTGCAGGACTACGAGCAGTACTTC. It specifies CASRGQALQDYEQYF.

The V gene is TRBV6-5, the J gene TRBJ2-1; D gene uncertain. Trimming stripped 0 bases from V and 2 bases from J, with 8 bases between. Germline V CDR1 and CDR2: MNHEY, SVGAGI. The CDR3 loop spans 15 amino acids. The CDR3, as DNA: TGTGCCAGCAGTTACTCGCCAGGTGCCTACAATGAGCAGTTCTTC. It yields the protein CASSYSPGAYNEQFF.

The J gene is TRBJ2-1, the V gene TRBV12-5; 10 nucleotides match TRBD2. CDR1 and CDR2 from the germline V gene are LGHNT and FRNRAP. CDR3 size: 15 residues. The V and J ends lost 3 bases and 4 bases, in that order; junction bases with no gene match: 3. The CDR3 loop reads CASGLTSGIYNEQFF. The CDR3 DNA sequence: TGTGCTAGTGGTTTAACTAGCGGGATTTACAATGAGCAGTTCTTC.

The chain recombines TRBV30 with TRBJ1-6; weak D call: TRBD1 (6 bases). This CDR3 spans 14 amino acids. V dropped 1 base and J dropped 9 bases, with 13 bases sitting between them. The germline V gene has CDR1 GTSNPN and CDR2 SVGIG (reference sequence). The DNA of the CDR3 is TGTGCCTGGAGTGACAGGGTTGCTGGTTCACCCCTCCACTTT. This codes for CAWSDRVAGSPLHF. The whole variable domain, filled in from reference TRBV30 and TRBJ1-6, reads SQTIHQWPATLVQPVGSPLSLECTVEGTSNPNLYWYRQAAGRGLQLLFYSVGIGQISSEVPQNLSASRPQDRQFILSSKKLLLSDSGFYLCAWSDRVAGSPLHFGNGTRLTVT.

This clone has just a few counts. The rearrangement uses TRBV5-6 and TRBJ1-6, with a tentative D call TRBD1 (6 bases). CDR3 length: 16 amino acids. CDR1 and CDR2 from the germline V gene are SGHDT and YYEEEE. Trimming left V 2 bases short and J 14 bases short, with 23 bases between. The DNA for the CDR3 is TGTGCCAGCAGCTTAGGTGGCGGACAGCCCGGTTTAACCCTCCACTTT. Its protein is CASSLGGGQPGLTLHF.

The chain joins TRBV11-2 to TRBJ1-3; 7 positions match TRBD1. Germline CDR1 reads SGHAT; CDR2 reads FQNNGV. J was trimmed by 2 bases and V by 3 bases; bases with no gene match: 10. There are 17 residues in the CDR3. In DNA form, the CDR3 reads TGTGCCAGCAGCTTTCCACCTGACAGGGCGGCTGGAAACACCATATATTTT. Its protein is CASSFPPDRAAGNTIYF.

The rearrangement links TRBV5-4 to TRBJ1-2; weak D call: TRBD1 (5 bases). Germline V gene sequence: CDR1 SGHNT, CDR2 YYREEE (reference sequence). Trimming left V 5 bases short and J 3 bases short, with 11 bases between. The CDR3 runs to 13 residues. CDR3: CASSSEGDYGYTF. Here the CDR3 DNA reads TGTGCCAGCAGTTCCGAAGGGGACTATGGCTACACCTTC.

The chain's CDR3 is CASSVGRGGAEQYF. The CDR3 DNA reads as TGTGCCAGCAGCGTAGGGCGGGGGGGCGCCGAGCAGTACTTC. The V gene is TRBV9, the J gene TRBJ2-7; 9 bases match TRBD2. The trim removed 0 bases at V and 6 bases at J, leaving 4 bases unmatched. Germline V lookup: CDR1 SGDLS, CDR2 YYNGEE. This CDR3 is built from 14 residues.

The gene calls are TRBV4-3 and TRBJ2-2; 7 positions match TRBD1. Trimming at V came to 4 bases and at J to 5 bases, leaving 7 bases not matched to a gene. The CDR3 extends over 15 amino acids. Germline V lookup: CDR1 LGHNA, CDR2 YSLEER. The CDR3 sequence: CASSPRQGSTGELFF. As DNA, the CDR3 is TGCGCCAGCAGCCCTAGACAGGGTAGTACCGGGGAGCTGTTTTTT.

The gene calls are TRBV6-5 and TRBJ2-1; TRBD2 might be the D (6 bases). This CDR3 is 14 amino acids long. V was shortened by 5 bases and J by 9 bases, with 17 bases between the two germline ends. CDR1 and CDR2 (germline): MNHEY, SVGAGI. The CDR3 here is CASSALAGLGEQFF. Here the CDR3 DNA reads TGTGCCAGCAGTGCCCTCGCGGGGTTGGGTGAGCAGTTCTTC.

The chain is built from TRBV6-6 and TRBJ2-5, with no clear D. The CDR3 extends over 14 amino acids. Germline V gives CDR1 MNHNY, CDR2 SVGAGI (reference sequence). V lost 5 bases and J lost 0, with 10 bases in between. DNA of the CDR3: TGTGCCAGCAGTGCCCCCGGGTACCAAGAGACCCAGTACTTC. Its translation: CASSAPGYQETQYF.

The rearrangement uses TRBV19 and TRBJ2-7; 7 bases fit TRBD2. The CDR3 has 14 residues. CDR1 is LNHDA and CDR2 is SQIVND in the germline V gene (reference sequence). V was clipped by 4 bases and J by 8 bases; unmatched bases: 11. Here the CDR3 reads CASSNERGSAKQYF. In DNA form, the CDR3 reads TGTGCCAGTAGTAACGAGCGGGGATCCGCCAAGCAGTACTTC.

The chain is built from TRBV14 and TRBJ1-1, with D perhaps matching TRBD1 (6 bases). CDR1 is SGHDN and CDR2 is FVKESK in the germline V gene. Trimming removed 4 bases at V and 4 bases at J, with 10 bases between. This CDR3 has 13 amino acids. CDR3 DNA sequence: TGTGCCAGCAGCCGGAGGGGGGGCACTGAAGCTTTCTTT. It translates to CASSRRGGTEAFF.

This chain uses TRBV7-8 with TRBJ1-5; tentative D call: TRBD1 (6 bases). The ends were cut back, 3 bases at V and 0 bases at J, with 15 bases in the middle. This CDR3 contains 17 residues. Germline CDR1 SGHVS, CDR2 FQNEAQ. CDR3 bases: TGTGCCAGCAGCTTTATCAAGGACAGAAATAGCAATCAGCCCCAGCATTTT. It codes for CASSFIKDRNSNQPQHF.

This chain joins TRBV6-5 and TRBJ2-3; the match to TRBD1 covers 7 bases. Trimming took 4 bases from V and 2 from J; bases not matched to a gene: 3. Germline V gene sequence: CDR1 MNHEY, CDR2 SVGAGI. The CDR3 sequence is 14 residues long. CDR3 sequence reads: CASSLGGSTDTQYF. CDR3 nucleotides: TGTGCCAGCAGTTTAGGGGGCTCCACAGATACGCAGTATTTT.

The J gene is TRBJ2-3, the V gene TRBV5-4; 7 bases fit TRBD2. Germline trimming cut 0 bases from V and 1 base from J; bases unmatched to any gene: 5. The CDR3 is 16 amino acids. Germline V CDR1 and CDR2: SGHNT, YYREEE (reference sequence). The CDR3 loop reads CASSLGRGDRTDTQYF. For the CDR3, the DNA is TGTGCCAGCAGCTTGGGCCGGGGGGACCGCACAGATACGCAGTATTTT.

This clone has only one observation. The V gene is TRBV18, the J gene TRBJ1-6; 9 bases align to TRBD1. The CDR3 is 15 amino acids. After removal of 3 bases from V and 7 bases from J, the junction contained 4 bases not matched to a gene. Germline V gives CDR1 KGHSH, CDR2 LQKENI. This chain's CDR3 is CASSPGQGFNSPLHF. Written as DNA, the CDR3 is TGTGCCAGCTCACCTGGACAGGGGTTCAATTCACCCCTCCACTTT.

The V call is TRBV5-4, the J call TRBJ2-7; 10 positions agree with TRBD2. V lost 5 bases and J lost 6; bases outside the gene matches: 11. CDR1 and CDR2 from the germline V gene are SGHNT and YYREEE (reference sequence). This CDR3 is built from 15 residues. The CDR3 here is CASSWDLAGDREQYF. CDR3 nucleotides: TGTGCCAGCAGTTGGGATCTAGCGGGGGATCGCGAGCAGTACTTC.

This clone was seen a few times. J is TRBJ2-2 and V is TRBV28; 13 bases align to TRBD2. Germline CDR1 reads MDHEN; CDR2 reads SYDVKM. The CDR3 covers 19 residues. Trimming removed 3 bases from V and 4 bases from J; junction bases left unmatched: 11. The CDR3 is CASSFGGTSGEFSTGELFF. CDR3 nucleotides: TGTGCCAGCAGTTTTGGGGGGACTAGCGGGGAGTTCTCCACCGGGGAGCTGTTTTTT.

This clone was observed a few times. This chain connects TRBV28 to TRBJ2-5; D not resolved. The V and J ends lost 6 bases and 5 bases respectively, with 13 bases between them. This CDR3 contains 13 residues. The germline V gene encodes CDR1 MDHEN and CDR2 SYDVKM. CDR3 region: CASSLSSSETQYF. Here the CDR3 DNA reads TGTGCCAGCAGCCTATCAAGCTCGGAGACCCAGTACTTC.

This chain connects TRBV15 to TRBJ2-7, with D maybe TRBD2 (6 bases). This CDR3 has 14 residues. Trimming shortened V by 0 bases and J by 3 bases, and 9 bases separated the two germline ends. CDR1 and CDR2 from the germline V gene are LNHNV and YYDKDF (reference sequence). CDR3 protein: CATSREGGFYEQYF. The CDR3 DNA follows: TGTGCCACCAGCAGAGAGGGAGGATTCTACGAGCAGTACTTC.